This is a list of T cell receptor beta chains from one sample in a study of Ad26.COV2.S vaccination and SARS-CoV-2 variants. Using immunoSEQ multiplex PCR, the repertoire was profiled, and TCRdb retains in-frame clones only, with some absent. This table has roughly 380,000 clones, 70% to 90% appearing once. The sample here was peripheral blood, taken in a trial of Ad26.COV2.S vaccine versus placebo. The receptors here all came from a person aged 18-60 years who received the Ad26.COV2.S COVID-19 vaccine or a placebo. Each CDR3 is given without its conserved first and last residue. Not all rows give a size; the values are once, few, many and, for expanded clones, a class.

V gene	clone size	CDR3 protein
TRBV7-2	.	ASSSIRGTRGKNYEQY
TRBV5-5	few	ASSLLGDRKYTTNEKLF
TRBV7-2	.	ASSPRTGGNTGELF
TRBV7-2	.	ASSLSVDYGYT
TRBV5-1	.	ASEQRGGSDEQF
TRBV28	.	ASSPLTSGGAYEQF
TRBV18	.	ASSPGSGYT
TRBV7-6	.	ASSLNTAQSGSPLH
TRBV10-3	.	AISESSQGLDEKLF
TRBV4-1	.	ASSLTGPSSEQY
TRBV4-3	once	ASSHSFPQGGHEQF
TRBV3-1/TRBV3-2	.	ASSHHPSLGGLQPQH
TRBV19	.	ATSGANVLT
TRBV30	once	AWSVSWEKLF
TRBV5-1	.	ASRLKAEQY
TRBV14	.	ASSQGIRGGQPQH
TRBV9	.	ASSVRGQLSNEKLF
TRBV7-9	.	ASSLALGQQETQY
TRBV7-2	.	ASSLGLGYNEQF
TRBV3-1/TRBV3-2	.	ASSQSGGRQGSYNSPLH
TRBV3-1/TRBV3-2	.	ASSPGGYNEQF
TRBV19	.	ASSIDPGAEQF
TRBV6-6	few	ASSYSPGAYEQY
TRBV19	.	ATYSYDGYGYT
TRBV10-3	.	AISESPGQGPNYGYT
TRBV15	many	ATSRDADGAGELF
TRBV4-2	.	ASSPRASSGYGYT
TRBV28	.	ASRRTSRKDTQY
TRBV9	.	ASSARTGSGSPLH
TRBV6-5	.	ASSYFDLGGFTEAF
TRBV6-2/TRBV6-3	.	ASSYWPSGESSYNEQF
TRBV6-5	.	ASSSRPVDGYT
TRBV7-9	.	ASSPRTSGGASYEQY
TRBV5-1	.	ASSGRGETQY
TRBV21-1	.	ASSKLGQAHNQPQH
TRBV5-8	few	ASSVTSGSPLH
TRBV9	.	ASSTDSYGYT
TRBV6-4	.	APKTGKEGYTDTQY
TRBV6-1	.	ASSEERWAIPSSNEKLF
TRBV4-2	.	ASSPGLAGGLETQY
TRBV3-1/TRBV3-2	.	ASSQDRVGWSNTEAF
TRBV7-3	.	ASSLTVNTEAF
TRBV25-1	.	ASSEFSAGNTGANVLT
TRBV6-5	.	ASANLGSYNEQF
TRBV30	.	AWAWRSSYNSPLH
TRBV9	.	ASSATAVSYNEQF
TRBV19	.	ASSRWGDRGQNTEAF
TRBV7-6	.	ASSDGQGARSPLH
TRBV18	.	ASSPRTDGGNSPLH
TRBV19	few	ASSVRGGRRGDYGYT
TRBV3-1/TRBV3-2	.	ASSLRGPQNHEQY
TRBV28	.	ASGPARVSNSPLH
TRBV28	.	ASSLSTGTAYGYT
TRBV7-2	many	ASSLVAGAYTDTQY